The present T cell receptor beta chain was sequenced within a study of T cell responses to AZD1222 COVID-19 vaccine. General observations from the study: Donors, mostly white British, included more females; clonal diversity was possibly underestimated.

Remarks on this clone: The antigen remains undetermined.

Profiling relied on immunoSEQ multiplex PCR, and the TCRdb table lists in-frame clones only, not all of them. Of roughly 120,000 clones in the sample, more than 70% were seen once. The J segment lost 2 bases and the V segment lost 3 bases, leaving 1 base of the junction unmatched. The CDR3 loop spans 14 amino acids. Germline CDR1 and CDR2: SGHDT and YYEEEE. The specimen comprised peripheral blood, sampled on day 0 of AZD1222 vaccination. The receptor was isolated from an adult in good health. The chain recombines TRBV5-6 with TRBJ1-2; 10 nucleotides line up with TRBD1. The CDR3 protein is CASSSDRGNYGYTF. For the CDR3, the DNA is TGTGCCAGCAGCTCGGACAGGGGGAACTATGGCTACACCTTC.